This is a list of T cell receptor beta chains from one sample in a study of blood T cell repertoires in COVID-19. Data came from immunoSEQ multiplex PCR; TCRdb stores just in-frame clones and leaves some out. This sample carries 360,000 or so clones, around 83% of them seen once, and the ten largest clones take about 5.4%. The sample was PBMCs or T cells enriched from blood (not recorded which). The receptors were sampled from a woman aged 50 to 60 who had recovered from COVID-19. Each CDR3 is given with its conserved first and last residue. D genes are given only for firm matches. Not every row has a clone size; where given, it reads once, few, many or a size class.

d_call	j_call	clone_size	v_call	cdr3_aa	cdr3_nt
-	TRBJ1-6	-	TRBV19	CASLDSSYNSPLHF	TGTGCCAGCCTAGACAGCTCCTATAATTCACCCCTCCACTTT
TRBD1	TRBJ2-1	-	TRBV7-3	CASSLGDRSEQFF	TGTGCCAGCAGCTTAGGGGACAGAAGTGAGCAGTTCTTC
-	TRBJ2-5	-	TRBV5-1	CASSLGWGGVETQYF	TGCGCCAGCAGCTTGGGGTGGGGGGGCGTCGAGACCCAGTACTTC
-	TRBJ1-6	-	TRBV4-2	CASSQDSVAGSPLHF	TGTGCCAGCAGCCAAGATTCCGTGGCGGGTTCACCCCTCCACTTT
-	TRBJ2-3	-	TRBV27	CASSDIGPVGATQYF	TGTGCCAGCAGTGACATCGGTCCTGTTGGTGCTACGCAGTATTTT
-	TRBJ1-2	-	TRBV14	CASSQDRNYGYTF	TGTGCCAGCAGCCAAGATAGAAACTATGGCTACACCTTC
-	TRBJ1-3	-	TRBV18	CASSLFEQVVGNTIYF	TGTGCCAGCTCACTTTTCGAGCAAGTGGTTGGAAACACCATATATTTT
-	TRBJ1-6	-	TRBV5-4	CASSLGGSSYNSPLHF	TGTGCCAGCAGCTTGGGTGGGAGCTCCTATAATTCACCCCTCCACTTT
-	TRBJ2-7	-	TRBV5-8	CASSLTDSSYEQYF	TGTGCCAGCAGCTTAACCGACTCCTCCTACGAGCAGTACTTC
TRBD1	TRBJ1-6	-	TRBV27	CASRGPGQGTNSPLHF	TGTGCCAGCAGAGGGCCGGGACAGGGGACTAATTCACCCCTCCACTTT
-	TRBJ1-6	-	TRBV6-5	CASSSVNSPLHF	TGTGCCAGCAGTTCGGTTAATTCACCCCTCCACTTT
-	TRBJ2-7	-	TRBV6-6	CASTQGVYEQYF	TGTGCCAGCACCCAAGGGGTCTACGAGCAGTACTTC
-	TRBJ1-1	few	TRBV5-4	CASSLERNTEAFF	TGTGCCAGCAGCTTGGAGAGGAACACTGAAGCTTTCTTT
TRBD1	TRBJ1-2	-	TRBV9	CASSGDRIYGYTF	TGTGCCAGCAGCGGGGACAGAATCTATGGCTACACCTTC
-	TRBJ2-5	-	TRBV18	CASSPRFRQEPYQETQYF	TGTGCCAGCTCACCACGTTTCAGGCAGGAACCTTACCAAGAGACCCAGTACTTC
TRBD2	TRBJ2-7	-	TRBV5-1	CASRLAGVSSYEQYF	TGCGCCAGCAGGCTAGCGGGGGTCAGCTCCTACGAGCAGTACTTC
-	TRBJ1-2	few	TRBV6-5	CASSTTGDGYTF	TGTGCCAGCAGTACGACAGGTGATGGCTACACCTTC
TRBD2	TRBJ2-3	-	TRBV7-2	CASSLGLAETTDTQYF	TGTGCCAGCAGCTTAGGACTAGCGGAGACCACAGATACGCAGTATTTT
TRBD1	TRBJ1-1	-	TRBV6-5	CASRNRGHTEAFF	TGTGCCAGCAGGAACAGGGGGCACACTGAAGCTTTCTTT
TRBD1	TRBJ1-3	-	TRBV3-1/TRBV3-2	CASSPQGAAGNTIYF	TGTGCCAGCAGCCCCCAGGGGGCGGCTGGAAACACCATATATTTT
-	TRBJ2-1	-	TRBV11-3	CASSLRGSPYNEQFF	TGTGCCAGCAGCTTAAGGGGGAGTCCCTACAATGAGCAGTTCTTC
-	TRBJ1-6	-	TRBV5-4	CASSPENRNSPLHF	TGTGCCAGCAGCCCCGAGAATCGGAATTCACCCCTCCACTTT
-	TRBJ1-2	once	TRBV27	CASRKSGSGNYGYTF	TGTGCCAGCAGAAAAAGCGGGTCGGGTAACTATGGCTACACCTTC
-	TRBJ1-1	-	TRBV18	CASSPLQAGRNTEAFF	TGTGCCAGCTCGCCCCTCCAGGCCGGGAGGAACACTGAAGCTTTCTTT
-	TRBJ1-1	-	TRBV30	CAWSRQTTEAFF	TGTGCCTGGAGTAGACAGACAACTGAAGCTTTCTTT
TRBD1	TRBJ2-7	-	TRBV9	CASSVDRGRDEQYF	TGTGCCAGCAGCGTCGACAGGGGGAGGGACGAGCAGTACTTC
-	TRBJ2-3	-	TRBV6-5	CASAVSADTQYF	TGTGCCTCCGCCGTTTCGGCAGATACGCAGTATTTT
TRBD1	TRBJ1-6	-	TRBV12-3/TRBV12-4	CASSPSRQGELHF	TGTGCCAGCAGTCCATCCCGACAGGGAGAGCTCCACTTT
-	TRBJ2-3	-	TRBV15	CATSRDLQGWTDTQYF	TGTGCCACCAGCAGAGATCTTCAGGGTTGGACAGATACGCAGTATTTT
-	TRBJ2-2	-	TRBV11-2	CASSPLFGRGELFF	TGTGCCAGCAGCCCGCTATTTGGGAGGGGGGAGCTGTTTTTT
-	TRBJ2-5	-	TRBV5-8	CASSLAQGGPETQYF	TGTGCCAGCAGCTTGGCCCAGGGCGGACCTGAGACCCAGTACTTC
TRBD2	TRBJ2-1	-	TRBV14	CASSQGTSSYNEQFF	TGTGCCAGCAGCCAGGGGACTAGCTCCTACAATGAGCAGTTCTTC
-	TRBJ2-7	-	TRBV5-1	CASSGQVGVSEQYF	TGCGCCAGCAGCGGGCAGGTGGGAGTTTCCGAGCAGTACTTC
-	TRBJ1-1	-	TRBV28	CASRGPMNTEAFF	TGTGCCAGCAGGGGCCCGATGAACACTGAAGCTTTCTTT
-	TRBJ1-1	-	TRBV4-2	CASSQDIGVEAFF	TGTGCCAGCAGCCAAGACATAGGAGTTGAAGCTTTCTTT
-	TRBJ2-7	-	TRBV14	CASSQLGTVSYEQYF	TGTGCCAGCAGCCAACTTGGTACAGTCTCCTACGAGCAGTACTTC
TRBD1	TRBJ1-5	once	TRBV5-1	CASSETTGGYNQPQHF	TGCGCCAGCAGCGAGACGACAGGGGGCTACAATCAGCCCCAGCATTTT
-	TRBJ2-3	-	TRBV5-1	CASSLGVTGTDTQYF	TGCGCCAGCAGCTTGGGGGTGACAGGAACAGATACGCAGTATTTT
-	TRBJ1-2	-	TRBV19	CASEGQIYGYTF	TGTGCCAGCGAAGGACAGATCTATGGCTACACCTTC
TRBD1	TRBJ1-2	few	TRBV18	CASSPPGQGLGGYTF	TGTGCCAGCTCACCGCCGGGACAGGGATTAGGTGGCTACACCTTC
TRBD1	TRBJ2-5	once	TRBV29-1	CSVGPGQGRPGAQYF	TGCAGCGTGGGCCCCGGACAGGGGAGGCCAGGGGCCCAGTACTTC
-	TRBJ2-2	-	TRBV19	CATRTGPNTGELFF	TGTGCCACCAGGACTGGCCCGAACACCGGGGAGCTGTTTTTT
-	TRBJ1-4	-	TRBV4-2	CASSQAPGRGGEKLFF	TGTGCCAGCAGCCAAGCCCCAGGGCGGGGTGGCGAAAAACTGTTTTTT
-	TRBJ2-7	-	TRBV5-1	CASSLEEGAGYEQYF	TGCGCCAGCAGCTTGGAAGAGGGCGCCGGCTACGAGCAGTACTTC
TRBD1	TRBJ1-3	-	TRBV18	CASSSPRGLIGNTIYF	TGTGCCAGCTCATCCCCGAGGGGGCTTATTGGAAACACCATATATTTT